The present entry profiles one TCR beta chain with its context. Its specificity is unknown. Receiving focal radiation plus CTLA-4 blockade with ipilimumab were patients who had chemo-refractory metastatic non-small-cell lung cancer. The data were taken from a study of radiotherapy plus CTLA-4 blockade in lung cancer. The length of the CDR3 is 15 residues. V dropped 6 bases and J dropped 1 base, with 15 bases sitting between them. CDR1 MDHEN and CDR2 SYDVKM come from the germline V gene. Study-wide results and caveats: In blood, tumor-derived TCR clones expanded after radiotherapy plus ipilimumab.

Sequencing used immunoSEQ multiplex PCR; TCRdb keeps in-frame clones, though not all of them. Altogether tens of thousands of clones are present, around 83% being singletons, with the ten largest covering 25% to 30%. The source of this sequence is a human donor with non-small cell lung cancer whose response to radiotherapy plus ipilimumab could not be evaluated. The sequences come from peripheral blood, collected from a patient treated with radiotherapy plus ipilimumab. This chain uses TRBV28 with TRBJ1-1; a possible D gene is TRBD1 (5 bases). CDR3 loop: CASSPTGVRNTEAFF. DNA of the CDR3: TGTGCCAGCAGCCCGACGGGGGTACGGAACACTGAAGCTTTCTTT.